These T cell receptor beta chains were read from a single sample in a study of cytomegalovirus exposure and HLA in healthy donors. Clones were sequenced by immunoSEQ multiplex PCR, and TCRdb holds only the in-frame ones, with some missing. Seen here are just over 200,000 clones, approximately 78% observed once, and the top ten hold 2.5% to 3%. Sequencing used PBMCs. The origin of the receptors is a middle-aged woman in good health and CMV-seronegative. The CDR3 runs from the conserved cysteine through the conserved F or W. D genes are given only for firm matches. Part of the rows lack a size; the others show once, few, many or a class for expanded clones.

d_call j_call v_call cdr3_length clone_size cdr3_nt cdr3_aa
TRBD1 TRBJ1-1 TRBV18 12 - TGTGCCAGCTCACCGGGGACAGCTGAAGCTTTCTTT CASSPGTAEAFF
- TRBJ1-5 TRBV10-2 17 - TGCGCCCCCTACGGGCGGACACCAGAAGTAGGCAATCAGCCCCAGCATTTT CAPYGRTPEVGNQPQHF
TRBD1 TRBJ1-2 TRBV6-5 15 - TGTGCCAGCAAAAGAAGGGACAGCTCTCTCTATGGCTACACCTTC CASKRRDSSLYGYTF
- TRBJ1-4 TRBV20-1 11 - TGCAGTGCTGCAGCTAATGAAAAACTGTTTTTT CSAAANEKLFF
- TRBJ2-7 TRBV10-3 16 - TGTGCCATCAGTGAGAAACGGGGATCACCCTCCTACGAGCAGTACTTC CAISEKRGSPSYEQYF
TRBD1 TRBJ1-5 TRBV6-6 16 - TGTGCCAGCAGTTTGACAGGGCCATATAGCAATCAGCCCCAGCATTTT CASSLTGPYSNQPQHF
TRBD2 TRBJ2-2 TRBV4-2 17 - TGTGCCAGCAGCCAAGGGAGCCTAGCGGGAAACACCGGGGAGCTGTTTTTT CASSQGSLAGNTGELFF
- TRBJ2-2 TRBV5-3 21 - TGTGCCAGAAGCCTCTCGAGGACTGCGGAGAACCGCGGCGGGAACACCGGGGAGCTGTTTTTT CARSLSRTAENRGGNTGELFF
- TRBJ2-7 TRBV27 13 - TGTGCCAGCAGTCCATCGGGGTCCTACGAGCAGTACTTC CASSPSGSYEQYF
- TRBJ2-7 TRBV18 14 - TGTGCCAGCTCAGCCCAGGCAGGGTCGGACGAGCAGTACTTC CASSAQAGSDEQYF
- TRBJ2-7 TRBV28 14 - TGTGCCAGCAGTAAAAGCACCCAATATAACGAGCAGTACTTC CASSKSTQYNEQYF
- TRBJ2-3 TRBV7-3 14 - TGTGCCAGCAGCTCTGACTCCCCGTGGGATACGCAGTATTTT CASSSDSPWDTQYF
- TRBJ1-3 TRBV30 13 - TGTGCCTGGGGGACACTCTCTGGAAACACCATATATTTT CAWGTLSGNTIYF
- TRBJ1-5 TRBV19 15 - TGTGCCAGTAGTATTGAAGGGACACTGAATCAGCCCCAGCATTTT CASSIEGTLNQPQHF
- TRBJ2-2 TRBV28 14 - TGTGCCAGCAGTAGACGAGGGCCCACCGGGGAGCTGTTTTTT CASSRRGPTGELFF
TRBD2 TRBJ2-1 TRBV10-3 14 - TGTGCCATCAGTGCCGGACTAGCGCCCAATGAGCAGTTCTTC CAISAGLAPNEQFF
TRBD2 TRBJ2-5 TRBV7-9 16 - TGTGCCAGCAGCTTCTGGACTAGCGGGAGATCGGAGACCCAGTACTTC CASSFWTSGRSETQYF
- TRBJ2-3 TRBV28 15 - TGTGCCAGCAGTTTACCGGGACTTAGCACAGATACGCAGTATTTT CASSLPGLSTDTQYF
- TRBJ2-7 TRBV7-2 13 - TGTGCCAGCAGACACGACATTGCCTACGAGCAGTACTTC CASRHDIAYEQYF
- TRBJ2-6 TRBV29-1 15 - TGCAGCGTTGGACTCTCAGCCTCTGGGGCCAACGTCCTGACTTTC CSVGLSASGANVLTF
- TRBJ1-1 TRBV7-2 14 - TGTGCCAGCAGCCCGACATGGCTGGGTAATGAAGCTTTCTTT CASSPTWLGNEAFF
TRBD2 TRBJ2-2 TRBV9 15 - TGTGCCAGCAGTGGACTAGCGGGAGGGATCGGGGAGCTGTTTTTT CASSGLAGGIGELFF
- TRBJ2-7 TRBV7-9 13 - TGTGCCAGCAGCTTAGGACTCGACTACGAGCAGTACTTC CASSLGLDYEQYF
- TRBJ2-7 TRBV4-1 11 few TGCGCCAGTTCGATAAGGGGCGAGCAGTACTTC CASSIRGEQYF
- TRBJ2-2 TRBV19 13 - TGTGCCAGTAGTACCCAGTACACCGGGGAGCTGTTTTTT CASSTQYTGELFF
TRBD2 TRBJ2-1 TRBV18 16 - TGTGCCAGCTCACCACCGGGAGGGTTATCAGGCAATGAGCAGTTCTTC CASSPPGGLSGNEQFF
- TRBJ2-3 TRBV30 14 - TGTGCCTGGAGTAGGGGAACTAGCACAGATACGCAGTATTTT CAWSRGTSTDTQYF
- TRBJ1-1 TRBV28 15 - TGTGCCAGCAGTTCCCAAGCAGGGGTGAACACTGAAGCTTTCTTT CASSSQAGVNTEAFF
TRBD2 TRBJ2-4 TRBV6-4 15 - TGTGCCAGCAGCCCCTCATACGGGACTAGCGGACGCCGGCACTTC CASSPSYGTSGRRHF
TRBD1 TRBJ2-3 TRBV19 15 - TGTGCCAGTAGCTTCGGGACAGGGGGTACAGATACGCAGTATTTT CASSFGTGGTDTQYF
TRBD1 TRBJ2-7 TRBV7-2 15 few TGTGCCAGCAGCTTAGGGGGACAGGGAGGTTACGAGCAGTACTTC CASSLGGQGGYEQYF
- TRBJ1-1 TRBV2 14 - TGTGCCGCGGCCGGCCGGCTTATGAACACTGAAGCTTTCTTT CAAAGRLMNTEAFF
TRBD1 TRBJ2-7 TRBV29-1 16 once TGCAGCGTTGAACGTCTTAGGGGGACAGGGTCCTACGAGCAGTACTTC CSVERLRGTGSYEQYF
TRBD2 TRBJ2-2 TRBV19 16 once TGTGCCAGTCGTATTGGCGGGAGGGTATACACCGGGGAGCTGTTTTTT CASRIGGRVYTGELFF
TRBD1 TRBJ2-5 TRBV7-6 15 - TGTGCCAGCAGCTTAGCCAGGGGGTACCAAGAGACCCAGTACTTC CASSLARGYQETQYF
TRBD1 TRBJ1-5 TRBV19 16 - TGTGCCAGTAGTATAGGTCCGGGACAGGGAAATCAGCCCCAGCATTTT CASSIGPGQGNQPQHF
- TRBJ2-7 TRBV6-6 12 - TGTGCCAGCAGTCCAACTAGTTACGAGCAGTACTTC CASSPTSYEQYF
TRBD2 TRBJ2-7 TRBV7-2 16 - TGTGCCAGCAGCCCGATTCTCCTAGCGGGAGGTGGCGAGCAGTACTTC CASSPILLAGGGEQYF
- TRBJ2-5 TRBV2 11 - TGTGCCAGCAGTGATCGAATTAGTCAGTACTTC CASSDRISQYF
TRBD1 TRBJ2-3 TRBV28 16 - TGTGCCAGCAGTATCCTACAGGGGGCTGCGACAGATACGCAGTATTTT CASSILQGAATDTQYF
TRBD2 TRBJ2-1 TRBV13 13 - TGTGCCAGCACTACTAGCGGCTACAATGAGCAGTTCTTC CASTTSGYNEQFF
TRBD1 TRBJ1-2 TRBV6-5 14 - TGTGCCAGCAGTCCCCGACAGGGGATCTTTGGCTACACCTTC CASSPRQGIFGYTF
- TRBJ1-2 TRBV27 15 - TGTGCCAGCAGTTTATCCCGACAGACTAACTATGGCTACACCTTC CASSLSRQTNYGYTF
TRBD2 TRBJ2-1 TRBV19 16 - TGTGCCAGTAGTATAGAAAACGGGGGGTCCTACAATGAGCAGTTCTTC CASSIENGGSYNEQFF
- TRBJ2-3 TRBV2 12 - TGTGCCAGCAGTGGGCCCACAGATACGCAGTATTTT CASSGPTDTQYF
TRBD1 TRBJ1-5 TRBV28 13 - TGTGCCAGTAGGACAGGGAGCAATCAGCCCCAGCATTTT CASRTGSNQPQHF
TRBD1 TRBJ1-4 TRBV9 16 - TGTGCCAGCAGCCCTAGGGGACAGGTTCAAAATGAAAAACTGTTTTTT CASSPRGQVQNEKLFF
- TRBJ2-7 TRBV10-3 14 - TGTGCCATCAGTAAACCGGGACTTGGAGCCGAGCAGTACTTC CAISKPGLGAEQYF
TRBD2 TRBJ2-1 TRBV28 16 - TGTGCCAGCAGTCCAAATCTAGCGGGACCTTACAATGAGCAGTTCTTC CASSPNLAGPYNEQFF
TRBD2 TRBJ2-3 TRBV2 17 - TGTGCCAGCACCCAAGGCGCTAGCGGACGACTCACAGATACGCAGTATTTT CASTQGASGRLTDTQYF
- TRBJ2-7 TRBV5-1 15 - TGCGCCAGCAGCTTGGCGCAGGGGGGAGCATACGAGCAGTACTTC CASSLAQGGAYEQYF
TRBD1 TRBJ2-1 TRBV10-3 15 once TGTGCCATCAGTGAGTCGGGACAGACGTGGGATGAGCAGTTCTTC CAISESGQTWDEQFF
TRBD2 TRBJ2-1 TRBV4-1 16 - TGCGCCAGCAGCCAAGTAAGCGGGGCCCCCTACAATGAGCAGTTCTTC CASSQVSGAPYNEQFF
- TRBJ2-1 TRBV11-3 18 - TGTGCCAGCAGCCCGTTCCAGGGGAAAGGTCCATCGGACAATGAGCAGTTCTTC CASSPFQGKGPSDNEQFF